The 23 T cell receptor beta chains listed next were all sequenced from one sample in a study of Graves' ophthalmopathy and Graves' hyperthyroidism. RNA transcripts provided the template for amplifying TCR beta CDR3 regions. An initial RT-PCR round employing HTBI primers preceded a second-round multiplex PCR. TCRdb passed the multiplex PCR reads through MiXCR, listing each CDR3 protein once. The sample gives 600,000 to 700,000 distinct CDR3 sequences, about two fifths of which show up once; over 2.5% is in the top ten. The sample consisted of peripheral blood. These receptors all stem from an adult man with Graves' ophthalmopathy.

This clonotype appeared many times. This rearrangement joins TRBV19 to TRBJ1-1; D unresolved. This CDR3 contains 11 residues. V shed 10 bases and J shed 5 bases, with 11 bases lying between them. The germline gives CDR1 LNHDA, CDR2 SQIVND (reference sequence). The CDR3 DNA follows: TGTGCCACCTACTTTGAAACTGAAGCTTTCTTT. Its translation is CATYFETEAFF.

The rearrangement links TRBV6-6 to TRBJ2-5, with D possibly being TRBD1 (5 bases). Germline CDR1 is MNHNY and CDR2 is SVGAGI (reference sequence). The CDR3 covers 15 residues. V lost 0 bases to trimming and J lost 5 bases, with 13 bases between them. The CDR3 loop is CASSYSVGVKETQYF. The CDR3 DNA reads as TGTGCCAGCAGTTACTCGGTAGGGGTTAAGGAGACCCAGTACTTC.

This clonotype was observed once. The chain links TRBV2 to TRBJ2-5; D remains unclear. Judging by the DNA end, TRBJ2-1 fits better; the J call may be wrong. The CDR3 is made up of 12 amino acids. Germline CDR1 and CDR2: SNHLY and FYNNEI. CDR3 sequence (DNA): TGTGCCAGCAGTGAAGCGAGTGATGAGCAGTTCTTC. It codes for CASSEASDEQFF.

As concerns this clonotype: A much larger clone lies one base from this, so it may be a read error. The chain is built from TRBV7-9 and TRBJ1-6; 8 bases are a match to TRBD1. The germline gives CDR1 SEHNR, CDR2 FQNEAQ (reference sequence). The CDR3 runs to 14 residues. Losses at the gene ends were 4 bases for V and 8 bases for J; bases not matched to a gene: 4. The CDR3: CASSSDRADSPLHF. In DNA form, the CDR3 reads TGTGCCAGCAGCTCGGACAGGGCGGATTCACCCCTCCACTTT.

This clonotype was counted many times. This chain links TRBV19 with TRBJ2-2; perhaps D is TRBD1 or TRBD2 (6 bases each). V was cut by 6 bases and J by 0 bases, with 17 bases left in between. The CDR3 loop spans 17 amino acids. The germline V gene has CDR1 LNHDA and CDR2 SQIVND (reference sequence). The CDR3 protein is CASRRGGSSSNTGELFF. In DNA form, the CDR3 reads TGTGCCAGTAGGCGAGGGGGGTCCTCCTCGAACACCGGGGAGCTGTTTTTT. Full variable domain (missing parts from reference TRBV19 and TRBJ2-2): DGGITQSPKYLFRKEGQNVTLSCEQNLNHDAMYWYRQDPGQGLRLIYYSQIVNDFQKGDIAEGYSVSREKKESFPLTVTSAQKNPTAFYLCASRRGGSSSNTGELFFGEGSRLTVL.

V and J are TRBV10-3 and TRBJ1-2, with D uncertain. The V end lost 0 bases, the J end lost 8 bases, and 10 bases lay between the germline ends. Germline V lookup: CDR1 ENHRY, CDR2 SYGVKD. The CDR3 consists of 13 residues. The CDR3 loop reads CAISESAPGGYTF. CDR3 bases: TGTGCCATCAGTGAGTCCGCGCCGGGAGGCTACACCTTC.

The CDR3 spells CASSQLGLAGSTSVEQYF. In DNA, the CDR3 is TGTGCCAGCAGCCAGTTGGGACTAGCGGGATCGACCTCTGTAGAGCAGTACTTC. The V gene is TRBV12-3 or TRBV12-4, the J gene TRBJ2-7; TRBD2 matches at 13 bases. The ends lost 6 bases at V and 7 bases at J; junction bases unmatched: 18. The CDR3 covers 18 residues.

This clonotype was found once. The chain couples TRBV29-1 to TRBJ2-5, with D possibly being TRBD1 or TRBD2 (6 bases each). The CDR3 is 13 residues long. Germline V gene sequence: CDR1 SQVTM, CDR2 ANQGSEA. V lost 4 bases and J 5 bases, leaving 14 bases between the germline ends. The CDR3 sequence is CSVVGVGGETQYF. CDR3 nucleotides: TGCAGCGTTGTTGGTGTGGGGGGCGAGACCCAGTACTTC.

This clonotype was picked up many times. The V call is TRBV24-1, the J call TRBJ1-1, with TRBD1 as a possible D gene (6 bases). Germline V lookup: CDR1 KGHDR, CDR2 SFDVKD. The V end lost 4 bases, the J end lost 6 bases, and 11 bases lay between the germline ends. The CDR3 covers 13 residues. The CDR3 protein is CATSDRTEAEAFF. The CDR3 DNA reads TGTGCCACCAGTGACCGGACAGAAGCTGAAGCTTTCTTT.

V and J are TRBV9 and TRBJ2-7; the match to TRBD1 covers 10 bases. The germline V gene has CDR1 SGDLS and CDR2 YYNGEE. CDR3 size: 15 residues. The V gene end was trimmed by 4 bases and the J gene end by 3 bases; junction bases not matched to a gene: 7. The CDR3 sequence is CASSQATGGGYEQYF. DNA of the CDR3: TGTGCCAGCAGCCAAGCGACAGGGGGCGGCTACGAGCAGTACTTC.

This clonotype occurred once. The chain links TRBV20-1 to TRBJ2-5; D is unclear. The germline V and J ends were trimmed by 4 bases and 7 bases, with 16 bases remaining between them. Germline loops: CDR1 DFQATT, CDR2 SNEGSKA (reference sequence). The CDR3 contains 13 residues. CDR3 loop: CSATVDGLGTQYF. CDR3 coding DNA: TGCAGTGCTACCGTAGATGGTTTGGGGACCCAGTACTTC.

This clonotype showed up just once. This sequence joins TRBV9 and TRBJ2-7; TRBD1 might be the D (6 bases). Germline values: CDR1 SGDLS, CDR2 YYNGEE. V was trimmed by 4 bases and J by 3 bases, leaving 14 bases between them. The CDR3 is made up of 14 amino acids. The CDR3 sequence is CASSPGPGDYEQYF. DNA for the CDR3: TGTGCCAGCAGCCCCGGGCCAGGGGACTACGAGCAGTACTTC.

This clonotype was observed a handful of times. This could be a read error, since a much larger clone is one nucleotide away. V gene TRBV7-7 combines with J gene TRBJ2-5, with D hard to call. CDR1 and CDR2 (germline): SSHAT, FNYEAQ (reference sequence). This CDR3 comprises 12 residues. CDR3 sequence (DNA): TGTGCTAGCAGCAAGGACGGTTTGACCCAGTACTTC. Translation gives CASSKDGLTQYF.

The chain links TRBV2 to TRBJ2-7; D ambiguous. The CDR3 totals 10 residues. Trimming took off 3 bases at V and 7 bases at J, with 4 bases between the two ends. Germline CDR1 is SNHLY and CDR2 is FYNNEI. CDR3 amino acids: CASSEEEQYF. The CDR3 DNA reads as TGTGCCAGCAGTGAGGAGGAGCAGTACTTC.

This clonotype showed up many times. The rearrangement joins TRBV24-1 to TRBJ1-1, with D unclear. V was pared by 2 bases and J by 5 bases, with 8 bases between. The CDR3 consists of 13 residues. Germline V gives CDR1 KGHDR, CDR2 SFDVKD. CDR3 DNA sequence: TGTGCCACCAGTGATTGCGACGGGACTGAAGCTTTCTTT. This translates into CATSDCDGTEAFF.

A note on this clonotype: One base away lies a much larger clone, so this may be a sequencing read error. The gene calls are TRBV24-1 and TRBJ1-5; D is unresolved. From germline, CDR1 is KGHDR and CDR2 SFDVKD. V was clipped by 9 bases and J by 6 bases, with 5 bases between them. The CDR3 covers 10 residues. The CDR3 DNA follows: TGTGCCACCGGTTGTCAGCCCCAGCATTTT. The encoded protein is CATGCQPQHF.

Comment on this clonotype: A much larger clonotype is one base distant, so this may be a read error. This chain connects TRBV14 to TRBJ1-6; the match to TRBD1 covers 9 bases. This CDR3 has 17 residues. V was clipped by 4 bases and J by 8 bases; unmatched bases: 12. Germline loops: CDR1 SGHDN, CDR2 FVKESK. This CDR3 reads CASSRSHPGQGDSPLHF. CDR3 bases: TGTGCCAGCAGCCGTTCACACCCGGGACAGGGTGATTCACCCCTCCACTTT.

V usage is TRBV9 and J usage is TRBJ2-7, with 11 bases matching TRBD2. The CDR3 has 14 residues. CDR1 is SGDLS, CDR2 YYNGEE, per germline. The V and J ends lost 7 bases and 2 bases, in that order; junction bases with no gene match: 5. CDR3 sequence reads: CASYSTSGAYEQYF. As DNA, the CDR3 is TGTGCCAGCTACTCGACTAGCGGGGCCTACGAGCAGTACTTC.

This clonotype was counted ten times or more. The J gene is TRBJ2-5, the V gene TRBV14; 10 bases fit TRBD2. This CDR3 comprises 15 residues. J was trimmed by 7 bases and V by 6 bases; bases with no gene match: 11. CDR1 is SGHDN, CDR2 FVKESK, per germline. DNA for the CDR3: TGTGCCAGCAGACCAACTAGCGGGGCCCGAGGGACCCAGTACTTC. Translation gives CASRPTSGARGTQYF.

Concerning this clonotype itself: A much larger clone is a single base away; this may be a read error. The chain employs TRBV29-1 and TRBJ2-2; 8 bases are shared with TRBD1. CDR1 and CDR2 from the germline V gene are SQVTM and ANQGSEA. The trim removed 5 bases at V and 0 bases at J, leaving 2 bases unmatched. CDR3 length: 14 amino acids. The CDR3 spells CSVTGQANTGELFF. The DNA for the CDR3 is TGCAGCGTTACGGGACAGGCGAACACCGGGGAGCTGTTTTTT.

Worth noting for this clonotype: Germline and junction disagree at one end, which may indicate a read error. V and J are TRBV10-3 and TRBJ1-3; 8 bases map to TRBD1. Germline V gives CDR1 ENHRY, CDR2 SYGVKD. The CDR3 is 15 residues long. The DNA for the CDR3 is TGTGCCAGCAGTCTACAGGGGGACTACCTCGAGCCCCCCTATTTT. It is translated as CASSLQGDYLEPPYF.

In this sample, this clonotype turned up many times. CDR3 in DNA: TGTGCCAGCAGCCCCCGGGACAGGGACCACGAGCAGTACTTC. This gives the protein CASSPRDRDHEQYF. This sequence joins TRBV7-9 and TRBJ2-7, with 9 positions matching TRBD1. The CDR3 sequence is 14 residues long. With V trimmed by 5 bases and J by 5 bases, 7 bases remained unmatched. Germline CDR1 is SEHNR and CDR2 is FQNEAQ (reference sequence).

This clonotype was seen more than once but under ten times. The chain recombines TRBV4-2 with TRBJ2-7; 7 positions match TRBD2. V shed 0 bases and J 2 bases; nucleotides not matched to a gene: 1. Germline lookup yields CDR1 LGHNA and CDR2 YNFKEQ. The CDR3 has 14 amino acids. The CDR3 loop reads CASSQDGGAYEQYF. As DNA, the CDR3 is TGTGCCAGCAGCCAAGATGGGGGGGCCTACGAGCAGTACTTC.